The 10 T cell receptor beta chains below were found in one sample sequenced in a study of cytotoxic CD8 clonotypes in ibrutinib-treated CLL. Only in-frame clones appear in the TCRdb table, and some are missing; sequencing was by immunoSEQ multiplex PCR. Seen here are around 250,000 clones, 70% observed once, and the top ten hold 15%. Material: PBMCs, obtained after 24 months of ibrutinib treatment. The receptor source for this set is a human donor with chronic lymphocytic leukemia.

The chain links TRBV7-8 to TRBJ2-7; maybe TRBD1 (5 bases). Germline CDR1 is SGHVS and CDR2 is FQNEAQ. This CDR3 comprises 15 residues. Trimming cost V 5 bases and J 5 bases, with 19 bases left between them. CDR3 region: CASSARRTVGDEQYF. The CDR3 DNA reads TGTGCCAGCAGCGCTCGACGGACGGTAGGGGACGAGCAGTACTTC.

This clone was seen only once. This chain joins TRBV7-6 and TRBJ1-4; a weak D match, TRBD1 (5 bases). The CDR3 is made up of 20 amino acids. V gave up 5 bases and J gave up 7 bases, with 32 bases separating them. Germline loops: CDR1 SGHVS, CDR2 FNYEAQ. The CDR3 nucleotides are TGTGCCAGCAGCGGTAGACAGATTACACTTTTAGATGTTGTTCCTGAAAAACTGTTTTTT. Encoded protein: CASSGRQITLLDVVPEKLFF.

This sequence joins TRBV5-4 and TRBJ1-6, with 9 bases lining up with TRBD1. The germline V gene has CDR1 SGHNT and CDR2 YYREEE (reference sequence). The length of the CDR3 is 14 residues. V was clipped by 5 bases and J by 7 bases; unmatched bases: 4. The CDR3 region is CASREGQGNSPLHF. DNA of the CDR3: TGTGCCAGCAGAGAGGGACAGGGAAATTCACCCCTCCACTTT.

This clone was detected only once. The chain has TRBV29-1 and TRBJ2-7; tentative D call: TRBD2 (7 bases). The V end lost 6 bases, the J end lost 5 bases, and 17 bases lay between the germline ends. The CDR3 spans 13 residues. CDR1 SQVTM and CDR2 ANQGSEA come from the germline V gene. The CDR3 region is CSVSGGGRNEQYF. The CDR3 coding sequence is TGCAGCGTCTCGGGGGGCGGGAGAAACGAGCAGTACTTC.

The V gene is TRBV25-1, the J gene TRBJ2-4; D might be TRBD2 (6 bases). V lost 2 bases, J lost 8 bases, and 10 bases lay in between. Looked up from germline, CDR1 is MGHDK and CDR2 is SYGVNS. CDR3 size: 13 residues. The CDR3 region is CASSEAGSDIQYF. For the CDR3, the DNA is TGTGCCAGCAGTGAAGCGGGGTCCGACATTCAGTACTTC.

The CDR3 nucleotides are TGTGCCAGCAGCCTTTGGACCTTAGGGGGTGAAAAACTGTTTTTT. Translated, it gives CASSLWTLGGEKLFF. The chain links TRBV11-2 to TRBJ1-4; D is perhaps TRBD1 (6 bases). CDR1 SGHAT and CDR2 FQNNGV come from the germline V gene. This CDR3 comprises 15 residues. V shed 5 bases and J shed 7 bases, with 17 bases lying between them.

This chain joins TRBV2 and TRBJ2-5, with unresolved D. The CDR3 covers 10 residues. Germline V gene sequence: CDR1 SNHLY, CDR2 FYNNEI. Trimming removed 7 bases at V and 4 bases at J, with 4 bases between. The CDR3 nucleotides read TGTGCCAGCACAGTAGAGACCCAGTACTTC. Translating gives CASTVETQYF.

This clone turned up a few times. The DNA of the CDR3 is TGTGCCAGCAGTGAGGGTTCGAGCAATCAGCCCCAGCATTTT. As protein: CASSEGSSNQPQHF. J is TRBJ1-5 and V is TRBV2; D unresolved. V lost 3 bases, J lost 1 base, and 7 bases lay in between. The germline V gene encodes CDR1 SNHLY and CDR2 FYNNEI. This CDR3 has 14 residues.

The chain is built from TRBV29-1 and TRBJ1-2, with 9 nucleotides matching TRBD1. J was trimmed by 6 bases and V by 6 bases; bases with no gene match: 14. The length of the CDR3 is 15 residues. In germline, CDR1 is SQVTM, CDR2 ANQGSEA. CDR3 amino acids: CSVLGQGGHQDGYTF. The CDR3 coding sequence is TGCAGCGTCCTGGGACAGGGCGGTCATCAGGATGGCTACACCTTC.

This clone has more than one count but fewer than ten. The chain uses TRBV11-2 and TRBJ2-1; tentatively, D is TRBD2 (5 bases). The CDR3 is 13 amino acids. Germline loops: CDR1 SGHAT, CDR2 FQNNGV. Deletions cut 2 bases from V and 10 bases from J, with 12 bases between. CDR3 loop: CASSLLLEGEQFF. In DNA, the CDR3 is TGTGCCAGCAGCTTACTACTAGAAGGGGAGCAGTTCTTC.